These 18 T cell receptor beta chains originate from one sample sequenced in a study of CD8 T cells in ankylosing spondylitis. MiXCR, applied by TCRdb to the 5' RACE reads, yields one record per CDR3 protein. The table records about 210,000 distinct CDR3 sequences, approximately 7.6% of them present only once. The sequenced material came from blood, either unsorted or a sorted T cell fraction (not recorded which). The receptors were sampled from a female donor with ankylosing spondylitis or in good health (not recorded which).

This chain uses TRBV7-3 with TRBJ2-1, with TRBD2 matching over 13 bases. V was clipped by 1 base and J by 7 bases; unmatched bases: 7. This CDR3 contains 17 residues. Germline V gene lookup returns CDR1 SGHTA and CDR2 FQGTGA. CDR3 sequence reads: CASSLRSGLAGVNEQFF. The CDR3, as DNA: TGTGCCAGCAGCTTAAGGAGTGGACTAGCGGGAGTTAATGAGCAGTTCTTC.

This clonotype was seen more than once but under ten times. The chain joins TRBV2 to TRBJ2-2; 10 bases agree with TRBD2. V was clipped by 7 bases and J by 5 bases; unmatched bases: 10. The CDR3 is 16 residues long. The germline V gene has CDR1 SNHLY and CDR2 FYNNEI. The CDR3 sequence: CASMPSGRGGTGELFF. CDR3 bases: TGTGCCAGCATGCCTAGCGGGAGAGGTGGGACCGGGGAGCTGTTTTTT. Full variable domain (outside the CDR3, taken from reference TRBV2 and TRBJ2-2): EPEVTQTPSHQVTQMGQEVILRCVPISNHLYFYWYRQILGQKVEFLVSFYNNEISEKSEIFDDQFSVERPDGSNFTLKIRSTKLEDSAMYFCASMPSGRGGTGELFFGEGSRLTVL.

Remarks on this clonotype: A read error may explain this, as a much larger clone is one base away. V is TRBV1 and J is TRBJ2-7. TRBV1 is flagged as a pseudogene. The CDR3 consists of 15 residues. The CDR3, as DNA: TGCACCAGCAGCCCTCAGCTCTTGGGGTGGACGAAGCAGTACTTC. Its translation: CTSSPQLLGWTKQYF.

This clonotype occurred many times. The rearrangement links TRBV18 to TRBJ2-1; D perhaps matches TRBD1 (5 bases). V lost 3 bases and J 1 base, leaving 10 bases between the germline ends. CDR1 is KGHSH, CDR2 LQKENI, per germline. The CDR3 has 15 residues. This CDR3 reads CASSPRAGSYNEQFF. DNA for the CDR3: TGTGCCAGCTCACCCCGGGCAGGGTCCTACAATGAGCAGTTCTTC.

There are many counts of this clonotype. V gene TRBV20-1 combines with J gene TRBJ2-5; the match to TRBD2 covers 9 bases. The CDR3 contains 15 residues. Germline V gives CDR1 DFQATT, CDR2 SNEGSKA (reference sequence). J lost 4 bases, V lost 0 bases, and 6 bases had no gene match. The CDR3 DNA reads TGCAGTGCTAGAGATCATGCGGGAGGGGCAGAGACCCAGTACTTC. Its protein is CSARDHAGGAETQYF.

Ten or more counts support this clonotype. The V gene is TRBV6-2 or TRBV6-3, the J gene TRBJ2-3; 8 nucleotides line up with TRBD1. The CDR3 is 15 residues long. Germline V gene lookup returns CDR1 MNHEY and CDR2 SVGEGT. The trim removed 7 bases at V and 2 bases at J, leaving 8 bases unmatched. Here the CDR3 reads CASTLGTGATDTQYF. As DNA, the CDR3 is TGTGCCAGCACCCTCGGGACAGGAGCCACAGATACGCAGTATTTT.

The sample holds many counts of this clonotype. V is TRBV24-1 and J is TRBJ2-1, with 10 bases identical to TRBD2. V gave up 11 bases and J gave up 7 bases; unmatched junction bases: 7. This CDR3 is built from 13 residues. Germline values: CDR1 KGHDR, CDR2 SFDVKD. This chain's CDR3 is CAIQREGSNEQFF. The DNA for the CDR3 is TGTGCCATACAGCGGGAGGGTAGTAATGAGCAGTTCTTC.

This clonotype has more than one count but fewer than ten. This chain connects TRBV7-2 to TRBJ1-3; no clear D. V was shortened by 1 base and J by 4 bases, with 17 bases between the two germline ends. The CDR3 sequence is 17 residues long. The germline V gene encodes CDR1 SGHTA and CDR2 FQGNSA. This CDR3 reads CASSLGWTRGTGNTIYF. In DNA form, the CDR3 reads TGTGCCAGCAGCTTAGGTTGGACCCGGGGAACCGGAAACACCATATATTTT.

This clonotype came up many times. The chain carries TRBV2 and TRBJ1-2; no firm D call. Trimming left V 0 bases short and J 5 bases short, with 7 bases between. Germline V gene sequence: CDR1 SNHLY, CDR2 FYNNEI. The CDR3 contains 13 residues. DNA of the CDR3: TGTGCCAGCAGTGAAGCGCTTCATTATGGCTACACCTTC. It is translated as CASSEALHYGYTF.

Many counts were recorded for this clonotype. The V and J genes are TRBV12-3 or TRBV12-4 and TRBJ1-3; D call uncertain. This CDR3 has 15 amino acids. V dropped 1 base and J dropped 0 bases, with 7 bases sitting between them. CDR3 in DNA: TGTGCCAGCAGTTTAGGGGCAGTCTCTGGAAACACCATATATTTT. Translated, it gives CASSLGAVSGNTIYF.

This clonotype was recorded at least ten times. J is TRBJ2-3 and V is TRBV28; D gene unclear. Trimming shortened V by 6 bases and J by 0 bases, and 13 bases separated the two germline ends. Germline CDR1 reads MDHEN; CDR2 reads SYDVKM. This CDR3 is built from 15 residues. CDR3 protein: CASRPSKASTDTQYF. CDR3 nucleotide sequence: TGTGCCAGCAGACCCTCTAAGGCTAGCACAGATACGCAGTATTTT.

This clonotype was observed at least ten times. V is TRBV27 and J is TRBJ2-1; 9 bases align to TRBD2. The CDR3 covers 17 residues. V shed 0 bases and J 4 bases; nucleotides not matched to a gene: 7. Germline V CDR1 and CDR2: MNHEY, SMNVEV (reference sequence). CDR3 DNA: TGTGCCAGCAGTTTATCGGCGACTAGCGGCCCTTACAATGAGCAGTTCTTC. Translation: CASSLSATSGPYNEQFF.

Ten or more counts support this clonotype. The chain carries TRBV6-1 and TRBJ2-1, with 11 bases aligning to TRBD2. V shed 6 bases, J shed 1 base, and the junction held 14 bases outside the gene matches. The CDR3 runs to 19 residues. Per the germline V gene, CDR1 is MNHNS and CDR2 is SASEGT. The chain's CDR3 is CASSRPKTSGSTSYNEQFF. CDR3 DNA sequence: TGTGCCAGCAGCCGGCCTAAAACTAGCGGGAGCACTTCCTACAATGAGCAGTTCTTC.

In its sample, this clonotype was seen many times. The chain combines TRBV5-1 with TRBJ2-5; TRBD2 aligns across 12 bases. V lost 4 bases and J lost 6; bases outside the gene matches: 10. The CDR3 spans 16 residues. Germline CDR1 SGHRS, CDR2 YFSETQ. The CDR3 coding sequence is TGCGCCAGCAGCAGCTGGACTAGCGGGACGGAGAAGACCCAGTACTTC. Translation: CASSSWTSGTEKTQYF. Full variable domain (remainder filled in from reference TRBV5-1 and TRBJ2-5): KAGVTQTPRYLIKTRGQQVTLSCSPISGHRSVSWYQQTPGQGLQFLFEYFSETQRNKGNFPGRFSGRQFSNSRSEMNVSTLELGDSALYLCASSSWTSGTEKTQYFGPGTRLLVL.

This chain connects TRBV12-3 or TRBV12-4 to TRBJ2-7; the D gene is possibly TRBD2 (5 bases). The CDR3 loop spans 13 amino acids. V shed 5 bases and J shed 5 bases, with 13 bases lying between them. The CDR3 DNA reads as TGTGCCAGCAGTCCGGGAAATACGGACGAGCAGTACTTC. This gives the protein CASSPGNTDEQYF.

A remark on this clonotype: The CDR3 ends on some other residue instead of the conserved phenylalanine or tryptophan, so this is likely a read error. This chain connects TRBV7-9 to TRBJ2-1; TRBD2 matches at 10 bases. CDR1 and CDR2 (germline): SEHNR, FQNEAQ (reference sequence). After removal of 4 bases from V and 2 bases from J, the junction contained 2 bases not matched to a gene. The CDR3 length is 15 residues. The CDR3 coding sequence is TGTGCCAGCAGCTCTAGCGGGAGAGCCTACAATGAGCAGTTCTTA. Amino acids: CASSSSGRAYNEQFL.

The gene calls are TRBV7-2 and TRBJ1-4, with D uncertain. The CDR3 spans 14 residues. Trimming stripped 1 base from V and 8 bases from J, with 11 bases between. Germline V CDR1 and CDR2: SGHTA, FQGNSA. The CDR3 loop is CASSLGRVVEKLFF. As DNA, the CDR3 is TGTGCCAGCAGCTTAGGAAGGGTTGTGGAAAAACTGTTTTTT.

This clonotype was recorded at least ten times. The J gene is TRBJ1-4, the V gene TRBV28, with 10 nucleotides matching TRBD1. Germline CDR1 is MDHEN and CDR2 is SYDVKM. Germline trimming cut 5 bases from V and 7 bases from J; bases unmatched to any gene: 7. The CDR3 spans 15 residues. For the CDR3, the DNA is TGTGCCAGCAGTCGTCCGGGACAGGGGTTTGAAAAACTGTTTTTT. This translates into CASSRPGQGFEKLFF. The whole variable domain, filled in from reference TRBV28 and TRBJ1-4, reads DVKVTQSSRYLVKRTGEKVFLECVQDMDHENMFWYRQDPGLGLRLIYFSYDVKMKEKGDIPEGYSVSREKKERFSLILESASTNQTSMYLCASSRPGQGFEKLFFGSGTQLSVL.